The present entry profiles one T cell receptor beta chain with its context. These data come from a study of CDR3 diversity in severe acne. From the PCR reads, TCRdb called clonotypes with MiXCR, one entry per CDR3 protein. The table lists tens of thousands of distinct CDR3 sequences, 50% to 65% of them singletons. Trimming took 5 bases from V and 0 from J, leaving 13 bases between them. The CDR3 loop spans 16 amino acids. Germline V gives CDR1 SGHAT, CDR2 FQNNGV. Input material: blood. The receptor was isolated from a male donor in good health, without acne. V and J are TRBV11-2 and TRBJ2-2; tentatively, D is TRBD1 (5 bases). In DNA, the CDR3 is TGTGCCAGCAGCATTAGGGCCAGGGCGAACACCGGGGAGCTGTTTTTT. Protein sequence: CASSIRARANTGELFF.